The 28 T cell receptor beta chains below come from one sample, sequenced in a study of blood T cell repertoires in COVID-19. Libraries were prepared by immunoSEQ multiplex PCR; TCRdb keeps only in-frame clonotypes and omits some of them. The table has hundreds of thousands of clones, around 87% seen once. Sequencing used PBMCs or T cells enriched from blood (not recorded which). These receptors all come from a man aged 40-49 years in a cohort exposed to, infected with or recovered from COVID-19 (not recorded which).

The chain employs TRBV28 and TRBJ2-2; 10 nucleotides align to TRBD2. CDR1 and CDR2 from the germline V gene are MDHEN and SYDVKM. V trimming: 7 bases; J trimming: 5 bases; junction bases outside the gene matches: 7. This CDR3 has 15 residues. This CDR3 is CASTWGTSVTGELFF. Here the CDR3 DNA reads TGTGCCAGCACCTGGGGGACTAGCGTTACCGGGGAGCTGTTTTTT.

The chain couples TRBV12-5 to TRBJ1-3; D is undetermined. The CDR3 contains 14 residues. Germline V gene data show CDR1 as LGHNT and CDR2 as FRNRAP. The ends were cut back, 6 bases at V and 0 bases at J, with 9 bases in the middle. CDR3 sequence reads: CASGGGSSGNTIYF. CDR3 sequence (DNA): TGTGCTAGTGGAGGCGGAAGCTCTGGAAACACCATATATTTT. The full variable domain, its missing parts supplied by reference TRBV12-5 and TRBJ1-3, is DARVTQTPRHKVTEMGQEVTMRCQPILGHNTVFWYRQTMMQGLELLAYFRNRAPLDDSGMPKDRFSAEMPDATLATLKIQPSEPRDSAVYFCASGGGSSGNTIYFGEGSWLTVV.

J is TRBJ2-3 and V is TRBV6-4; the match to TRBD2 covers 10 bases. The CDR3 contains 15 residues. V was clipped by 3 bases and J by 4 bases; unmatched bases: 4. CDR1 and CDR2 (germline): MRHNA, SNTAGT. The CDR3 coding sequence is TGTGCCAGCAGTGATCAAGCGGGAGGGTCAGATACGCAGTATTTT. This sequence encodes CASSDQAGGSDTQYF.

The chain couples TRBV27 to TRBJ2-1; D uncertain. Per germline, CDR1 MNHEY and CDR2 SMNVEV (reference sequence). The V and J ends lost 4 bases and 2 bases respectively, with 9 bases between them. The CDR3 runs 14 residues. CDR3 sequence: CASSSRSTYNEQFF. DNA for the CDR3: TGTGCCAGCAGTTCCCGATCTACCTACAATGAGCAGTTCTTC.

This chain joins TRBV28 and TRBJ1-2; D gene unclear. V was cut by 2 bases and J by 0 bases, with 7 bases left in between. The CDR3 has 14 residues. Germline V gene lookup returns CDR1 MDHEN and CDR2 SYDVKM. CDR3 sequence reads: CASSLPQANYGYTF. The CDR3 region has the DNA TGTGCCAGCAGTTTACCTCAGGCTAACTATGGCTACACCTTC.

The chain has TRBV5-1 and TRBJ2-2, with TRBD1 matching over 7 bases. The CDR3 extends over 15 amino acids. With 2 bases clipped from V and 4 bases from J, the junction kept 5 bases outside the gene matches. The germline CDR1 and CDR2 sequences are SGHRS and YFSETQ. Here the CDR3 reads CASSFDRAGTGELFF. The CDR3 bases are TGCGCCAGCAGCTTCGACAGGGCTGGCACCGGGGAGCTGTTTTTT.

The V call is TRBV3-1 (or the pseudogene TRBV3-2), the J call TRBJ2-7, with 7 positions matching TRBD2. The V segment lost 2 bases and the J segment 2 bases; nucleotides outside the gene matches: 3. Germline values: CDR1 LGHDT, CDR2 YNNKEL (reference sequence). This CDR3 spans 14 amino acids. The CDR3 coding sequence is TGTGCCAGCAGCCAAAAGGCGGGGGCCTACGAGCAGTACTTC. This gives the protein CASSQKAGAYEQYF.

The V call is TRBV6-5, the J call TRBJ2-1; 7 bases align to TRBD1. CDR3 size: 15 residues. Germline CDR1 MNHEY, CDR2 SVGAGI. V gave up 6 bases and J gave up 3 bases; unmatched junction bases: 8. The CDR3 loop reads CASSYRGFLYNEQFF. The CDR3 nucleotides are TGTGCCAGCAGCTACAGGGGTTTCCTCTACAATGAGCAGTTCTTC.

The J gene is TRBJ1-1, the V gene TRBV7-9; 7 nucleotides line up with TRBD1. Germline CDR1 reads SEHNR; CDR2 reads FQNEAQ (reference sequence). Trimming removed 10 bases from V and 1 base from J; junction bases left unmatched: 6. CDR3 length: 13 amino acids. The CDR3, as DNA: TGTGCCAACTCGGGACAGACGAACACTGAAGCTTTCTTT. It encodes CANSGQTNTEAFF.

The chain links TRBV19 to TRBJ2-4, with 11 bases lining up with TRBD2. This CDR3 has 17 residues. The germline gives CDR1 LNHDA, CDR2 SQIVND (reference sequence). With 1 base clipped from V and 0 bases from J, the junction kept 2 bases outside the gene matches. In DNA, the CDR3 is TGTGCCAGTAGTATAGGGACTAGCGGGCGAGCCAAAAACATTCAGTACTTC. Translating gives CASSIGTSGRAKNIQYF. Supplemented by reference TRBV19 and TRBJ2-4, the full variable domain reads DGGITQSPKYLFRKEGQNVTLSCEQNLNHDAMYWYRQDPGQGLRLIYYSQIVNDFQKGDIAEGYSVSREKKESFPLTVTSAQKNPTAFYLCASSIGTSGRAKNIQYFGAGTRLSVL.

A single count supports this clone. The genes are TRBV18 and TRBJ1-1; 10 nucleotides match TRBD1. Germline CDR1 is KGHSH and CDR2 is LQKENI. CDR3 length: 17 residues. J was trimmed by 2 bases and V by 6 bases; bases with no gene match: 12. The DNA for the CDR3 is TGTGCCAGCTCCCCGGGACAGGGGTTGGGGTCAAACACTGAAGCTTTCTTT. It specifies CASSPGQGLGSNTEAFF.

This clone turned up a few times. The CDR3 DNA reads TGTGCCAGCAGCCCCCGACAGGGGGAAAATCAGCCCCAGCATTTT. Protein: CASSPRQGENQPQHF. The V and J genes are TRBV9 and TRBJ1-5; 9 positions match TRBD1. The V gene's germline CDR1 is SGDLS and CDR2 YYNGEE. The CDR3 loop spans 15 amino acids. V shed 4 bases and J 4 bases; nucleotides not matched to a gene: 6.

The V and J genes are TRBV14 and TRBJ2-3, with 15 bases that match TRBD2. There are 17 residues in the CDR3. The V segment lost 0 bases and the J segment 3 bases; nucleotides outside the gene matches: 1. Germline V gene data show CDR1 as SGHDN and CDR2 as FVKESK. The CDR3 DNA sequence: TGTGCCAGCAGCCAAGAGGGGACTAGCGGGAGGACAGATACGCAGTATTTT. This encodes CASSQEGTSGRTDTQYF. The whole variable domain, remainder taken from reference TRBV14 and TRBJ2-3, is EAGVTQFPSHSVIEKGQTVTLRCDPISGHDNLYWYRRVMGKEIKFLLHFVKESKQDESGMPNNRFLAERTGGTYSTLKVQPAELEDSGVYFCASSQEGTSGRTDTQYFGPGTRLTVL.

The chain couples TRBV7-2 to TRBJ2-5; no reliable D call. CDR3 length: 12 residues. V was pared by 8 bases and J by 1 base, with 8 bases between. In germline, CDR1 is SGHTA, CDR2 FQGNSA. The CDR3 DNA reads TGTGCCAGCGCCCGGTTCCAAGAGACCCAGTACTTC. Its translation: CASARFQETQYF.

This chain joins TRBV30 and TRBJ2-1; the match to TRBD2 covers 10 bases. Losses at the gene ends were 0 bases for V and 3 bases for J; bases not matched to a gene: 2. Germline V gives CDR1 GTSNPN, CDR2 SVGIG (reference sequence). The CDR3 is 15 residues long. The CDR3 DNA sequence: TGTGCCTGGAGTGTACTAGCGGGGTTCTACAATGAGCAGTTCTTC. Protein: CAWSVLAGFYNEQFF. The entire variable domain, with the rest obtained from reference TRBV30 and TRBJ2-1, is as follows: SQTIHQWPATLVQPVGSPLSLECTVEGTSNPNLYWYRQAAGRGLQLLFYSVGIGQISSEVPQNLSASRPQDRQFILSSKKLLLSDSGFYLCAWSVLAGFYNEQFFGPGTRLTVL.

The chain employs TRBV7-8 and TRBJ1-2; 10 nucleotides align to TRBD1. The CDR3 loop spans 14 amino acids. Germline loops: CDR1 SGHVS, CDR2 FQNEAQ. V was clipped by 2 bases and J by 6 bases; unmatched bases: 3. The CDR3 sequence: CASSLSGTGDGYTF. The CDR3 DNA reads as TGTGCCAGCAGCTTATCCGGGACAGGGGATGGCTACACCTTC. The full variable domain, its missing parts supplied by reference TRBV7-8 and TRBJ1-2, is GAGVSQSPRYKVAKRGQDVALRCDPISGHVSLFWYQQALGQGPEFLTYFQNEAQLDKSGLPSDRFFAERPEGSVSTLKIQRTQQEDSAVYLCASSLSGTGDGYTFGSGTRLTVV.

The V and J genes are TRBV11-2 and TRBJ1-1, with D maybe TRBD1 (5 bases). The V and J ends lost 5 bases and 4 bases respectively, with 14 bases between them. Germline-derived CDR1 and CDR2 are SGHAT and FQNNGV. The CDR3 length is 14 residues. The CDR3 loop is CASSPREVFTEAFF. The CDR3, as DNA: TGTGCCAGCAGCCCCAGGGAGGTGTTCACTGAAGCTTTCTTT.

The rearrangement uses TRBV10-3 and TRBJ1-3; a weak D match, TRBD1 (5 bases). Germline CDR1 ENHRY, CDR2 SYGVKD. This CDR3 has 14 residues. Trimming removed 2 bases at V and 0 bases at J, with 5 bases between. The CDR3: CAISEDSSGNTIYF. The CDR3, as DNA: TGTGCCATCAGTGAGGACAGCTCTGGAAACACCATATATTTT.

The chain joins TRBV6-8 to TRBJ2-1, with 11 bases that match TRBD2. The CDR3 is made up of 15 amino acids. V shed 6 bases and J 12 bases; nucleotides not matched to a gene: 13. Per the germline V gene, CDR1 is MNHGY and CDR2 is SAAAGT. In DNA form, the CDR3 reads TGTGCCAGCAGCCTAATAGCGGGAGGGTGGAGGGGGCAGTTCTTC. This encodes CASSLIAGGWRGQFF.

The V and J genes are TRBV28 and TRBJ2-2; a possible D gene is TRBD2 (5 bases). Germline V gene sequence: CDR1 MDHEN, CDR2 SYDVKM. Trimming took 6 bases from V and 1 from J, leaving 12 bases between them. The CDR3 sequence is 15 residues long. The CDR3 loop reads CASSSFEGNTGELFF. For the CDR3, the DNA is TGTGCCAGCAGCTCCTTTGAGGGGAACACCGGGGAGCTGTTTTTT.

This clone was seen more than once but under ten times. The chain couples TRBV15 to TRBJ2-1; 8 positions match TRBD2. Germline CDR1 and CDR2: LNHNV and YYDKDF (reference sequence). CDR3 length: 17 amino acids. Germline trimming cut 1 base from V and 7 bases from J; bases unmatched to any gene: 12. In DNA form, the CDR3 reads TGTGCCACCAGCAGAGTTAGGACTAGCCCCCGGGGGAATGAGCAGTTCTTC. Amino acid sequence: CATSRVRTSPRGNEQFF. The full variable domain, in which reference TRBV15 and TRBJ2-1 provide the parts outside the CDR3, is DAMVIQNPRYQVTQFGKPVTLSCSQTLNHNVMYWYQQKSSQAPKLLFHYYDKDFNNEADTPDNFQSRRPNTSFCFLDIRSPGLGDTAMYLCATSRVRTSPRGNEQFFGPGTRLTVL.

V and J are TRBV6-1 and TRBJ1-6; TRBD1 is a possible D gene (6 bases). The CDR3 spans 16 residues. V was shortened by 3 bases and J by 7 bases, with 16 bases between the two germline ends. Germline V gives CDR1 MNHNS, CDR2 SASEGT. The CDR3 is CASSELQGSWNSPLHF. The CDR3 region has the DNA TGTGCCAGCAGTGAGCTACAGGGAAGCTGGAATTCACCCCTCCACTTT.

The J gene is TRBJ2-7, the V gene TRBV7-6, with D possibly being TRBD1 (5 bases). Trimming pared 1 base from V and 2 bases from J, leaving 9 bases between. CDR1 and CDR2 from the germline V gene are SGHVS and FNYEAQ. The length of the CDR3 is 14 residues. CDR3 region: CASSLGQSTYEQYF. The CDR3 DNA follows: TGTGCCAGCAGCTTAGGACAGTCGACCTACGAGCAGTACTTC.

The rearrangement joins TRBV6-2 or TRBV6-3 to TRBJ2-2, with D perhaps matching TRBD2 (5 bases). Germline V gene sequence: CDR1 MNHEY, CDR2 SVGEGT. CDR3 size: 19 residues. Trimming took 0 bases from V and 0 from J, leaving 17 bases between them. The CDR3 sequence is CASSYSISFSGANTGELFF. The DNA for the CDR3 is TGTGCCAGCAGTTACTCGATCTCCTTCAGCGGTGCGAACACCGGGGAGCTGTTTTTT.

As concerns this clone: Additional DNA sequences in this sample encode the identical CDR3. V is TRBV7-8 and J is TRBJ1-5; maybe TRBD1 (5 bases). The CDR3 runs 13 residues. V shed 1 base and J shed 5 bases, with 6 bases lying between them. CDR1 SGHVS and CDR2 FQNEAQ come from the germline V gene. The CDR3 sequence: CASSLGRDQPQHF. The CDR3, as DNA: TGTGCCAGCAGCTTAGGCAGGGATCAGCCCCAGCATTTT. Variable domain in full (rest from reference TRBV7-8 and TRBJ1-5): GAGVSQSPRYKVAKRGQDVALRCDPISGHVSLFWYQQALGQGPEFLTYFQNEAQLDKSGLPSDRFFAERPEGSVSTLKIQRTQQEDSAVYLCASSLGRDQPQHFGDGTRLSIL.

The chain uses TRBV4-1 and TRBJ2-1, with a possible D match to TRBD2 (5 bases). Trimming took off 0 bases at V and 6 bases at J, with 18 bases between the two ends. Looked up from germline, CDR1 is MGHRA and CDR2 is YSYEKL. The CDR3 extends over 17 amino acids. The DNA of the CDR3 is TGCGCCAGCAGCCAAGATGGTGAGCGGAGTGGCCTCAATGAGCAGTTCTTC. Residues: CASSQDGERSGLNEQFF.

The V call is TRBV3-1 (or the pseudogene TRBV3-2), the J call TRBJ1-2, with D tentatively TRBD1 (5 bases). The germline CDR1 and CDR2 sequences are LGHDT and YNNKEL (reference sequence). The germline V and J ends were trimmed by 1 base and 8 bases, with 11 bases remaining between them. The CDR3 has 13 residues. CDR3 protein: CASSQVERGGYTF. CDR3 sequence (DNA): TGTGCCAGCAGCCAAGTAGAAAGGGGCGGCTACACCTTC.

V is TRBV15 and J is TRBJ2-4, with D possibly matching TRBD2 (6 bases). V lost 1 base and J lost 8, with 18 bases in between. CDR1 and CDR2 from the germline V gene are LNHNV and YYDKDF (reference sequence). CDR3 size: 16 residues. The CDR3 is CATSRGEGPPGDIQYF. CDR3 in DNA: TGTGCCACCAGCAGAGGCGAGGGTCCCCCGGGGGACATTCAGTACTTC.